This T cell receptor beta chain was sequenced in a study of CD8+ T cells in alopecia areata. Germline lookup yields CDR1 MNHEY and CDR2 SVGAGI. After removal of 0 bases from V and 7 bases from J, the junction contained 4 bases not matched to a gene. The length of the CDR3 is 15 residues. On this clone itself: Its specificity is unknown.

Following extraction, RNA underwent reverse transcription to cDNA, which served as the sequencing template. Repertoires were generated with immunoSEQ multiplex PCR, while TCRdb's copy carries only in-frame clones and drops some. The table has 270,000 or so clones, about three fifths seen once. Whole-study results and caveats: A large proportion of expanded lesional clones were detected persisting in scalp and blood during tofacitinib. Normal skin contains resident alphabeta T cells, and these are also sequenced in scalp samples.

This sample's treatment: oral pan-JAK inhibitor, 5-10 mg twice daily. The sample in question was CD4+ T cells sorted from blood, obtained at week 24, from a patient treated with tofacitinib. The source is a human donor with alopecia areata. This chain joins TRBV6-5 and TRBJ2-1, with TRBD1 matching 9 bases. CDR3 sequence (DNA): TGTGCCAGCAGTTACTCGGGACAGGGTAATAATGAGCAGTTCTTC. Amino acid sequence: CASSYSGQGNNEQFF.